The 29 T cell receptor beta chains below come from one sample, sequenced in a study of low-dose radiotherapy and immunotherapy resistance in tumors (dated by TCRdb to between 2021 and 2022). The sample's time point label, in plain terms: before trial treatment. The reads were generated on an Illumina HiSeq 2500. First-strand cDNA was synthesized with Superscript III and a set of TRAV- and TRBV-specific primers, covering both TCRalpha and TCRbeta chains. TCRs were amplified for 15 to 20 PCR cycles with Phusion, using a constant-region primer paired with the adapter attached to the V primers. TCRdb redid the processing of the public reads, applying fastp at Q25 and MiXCR, and retained in-frame beta chains. Rows with one shared CDR3 protein collapse into an entry with the most common genes and DNA. The sample records 35,000 to 50,000 distinct CDR3 sequences, about a third of which are singletons. Roughly 4% of the sample is in the top ten clones.

The material was PBMCs, obtained before treatment. Every receptor here comes from a male donor with gallbladder cancer.

In its sample, this clonotype was seen many times. The chain recombines TRBV30 with TRBJ2-5; possibly TRBD1 for D (5 bases). From germline, CDR1 is GTSNPN and CDR2 SVGIG (reference sequence). CDR3 size: 13 residues. The CDR3 nucleotides read TGTGCTTTCAGCAAGGGGTCGAAAGAGACCCAGTACTTC. Its protein product is CAFSKGSKETQYF.

This clonotype showed up many times. The chain has TRBV29-1 and TRBJ2-7; D is possibly TRBD1 or TRBD2 (5 bases each). The V gene lost 3 bases and the J gene lost 9 bases, with 12 bases spanning the gap. There are 11 residues in the CDR3. CDR1 and CDR2 (germline): SQVTM, ANQGSEA. The CDR3 DNA is TGCAGCGTTGACGAGGGGTTGCGGCAGTACTTC. Translating gives CSVDEGLRQYF.

In its sample, this clonotype was seen once. This rearrangement joins TRBV21-1 to TRBJ2-2. TRBV21-1 is shown as a pseudogene. The CDR3 has 11 amino acids. CDR3 nucleotide sequence: TGTGCCAGCAGCAAAAAAGGGGAGCTGTTTTTT. Protein product: CASSKKGELFF.

By proportion, this clonotype is medium-sized. The V call is TRBV28, the J call TRBJ1-1, with 7 positions matching TRBD1. Germline V gene lookup returns CDR1 MDHEN and CDR2 SYDVKM. V shed 5 bases, J shed 11 bases, and the junction held 8 bases outside the gene matches. The CDR3 covers 12 residues. Here the CDR3 reads CASSPPTGSAFF. The CDR3 DNA reads TGTGCCAGCAGTCCCCCGACAGGGTCGGCTTTCTTT.

The genes are TRBV3-1 and TRBJ2-1, with 7 bases aligning to TRBD2. CDR1 is LGHDT and CDR2 is YNNKEL in the germline V gene (reference sequence). The V gene end was trimmed by 4 bases and the J gene end by 4 bases; junction bases not matched to a gene: 13. This CDR3 contains 17 residues. CDR3 sequence reads: CASSPKDRGVLYNEQFF. Here the CDR3 DNA reads TGTGCCAGCAGCCCGAAGGATCGGGGGGTCCTATACAATGAGCAGTTCTTC.

The V gene is TRBV5-1, the J gene TRBJ1-1; unclear D gene. Trimming pared 1 base from V and 4 bases from J, leaving 14 bases between. This CDR3 has 15 amino acids. Germline V lookup: CDR1 SGHRS, CDR2 YFSETQ. CDR3: CASSLLVSGSTEAFF. In DNA, the CDR3 is TGCGCCAGCAGCTTGTTGGTTTCAGGTTCCACTGAAGCTTTCTTT.

The J gene is TRBJ1-3, the V gene TRBV29-1; D unresolved. The V end was cut by 4 bases, the J end by 6 bases, with 7 bases between. The CDR3 extends over 11 amino acids. CDR1 and CDR2 from the germline V gene are SQVTM and ANQGSEA. The CDR3 DNA is TGCAGCGTTGTATGGCTAAACACCATATATTTT. This sequence encodes CSVVWLNTIYF.

About this clonotype itself: With only one base between it and a far larger clone, this is likely a read error. The chain recombines TRBV6-2 or TRBV6-3 with TRBJ2-1, with a tentative D call TRBD1 (6 bases). CDR3 length: 14 amino acids. Germline V gene lookup returns CDR1 MNHEY and CDR2 SVGEGT. The ends were cut back, 7 bases at V and 10 bases at J, with 20 bases in the middle. The CDR3 loop reads CASTYRDSSYEQFF. DNA of the CDR3: TGTGCCAGCACCTACAGGGATTCCTCCTACGAGCAGTTCTTC.

This clonotype was seen many times. The chain links TRBV20-1 to TRBJ1-2; no definite D call. V lost 5 bases and J 3 bases, leaving 13 bases between the germline ends. CDR3 length: 13 amino acids. CDR1 DFQATT and CDR2 SNEGSKA come from the germline V gene (reference sequence). Written as DNA, the CDR3 is TGCAGTGCTCCGCCACTGGGCGACTATGGCTACACCTTC. This gives the protein CSAPPLGDYGYTF.

The gene calls are TRBV9 and TRBJ2-7, with D possibly matching TRBD1 (6 bases). V was pared by 0 bases and J by 0 bases, with 19 bases between. Per germline, CDR1 SGDLS and CDR2 YYNGEE. The CDR3 runs to 18 residues. CDR3 sequence (DNA): TGTGCCAGCAGCGTAGGGGGCGGCAGGGGCTTTAGCTCCTACGAGCAGTACTTC. This encodes CASSVGGGRGFSSYEQYF.

Only a few counts were recorded for this clonotype. The rearrangement joins TRBV2 to TRBJ2-3; possibly TRBD2 for D (6 bases). With 6 bases removed from V and 6 bases from J, the gap between germline ends came to 19 bases. This CDR3 has 15 residues. Germline V lookup: CDR1 SNHLY, CDR2 FYNNEI. The CDR3 bases are TGTGCCAGCAGCACGAGGAGGGCTTCTCTTGATACGCAGTATTTT. This gives the protein CASSTRRASLDTQYF.

This clonotype showed up just once. The chain carries TRBV12-3 or TRBV12-4 and TRBJ2-7, with 8 bases that match TRBD1. The CDR3 contains 15 residues. With 7 bases clipped from V and 7 bases from J, the junction kept 15 bases outside the gene matches. The CDR3 region is CASIPDRASYNEQYF. The CDR3 DNA is TGTGCCAGCATCCCGGACAGGGCATCCTACAATGAGCAGTACTTC.

The table lists this clonotype with many counts. The gene calls are TRBV27 and TRBJ2-1; 9 nucleotides match TRBD2. V lost 6 bases, J lost 12 bases, and 15 bases stayed unmatched. Germline CDR1 is MNHEY and CDR2 is SMNVEV (reference sequence). The CDR3 spans 15 residues. The CDR3 reads CASRGAREGPVRQFF. The CDR3 nucleotides read TGTGCCAGCAGGGGAGCGCGGGAGGGCCCGGTTCGGCAGTTCTTC.

This clonotype showed up many times. V and J are TRBV20-1 and TRBJ2-2, with 9 bases that match TRBD2. The V gene's germline CDR1 is DFQATT and CDR2 SNEGSKA (reference sequence). This CDR3 region has 17 residues. V lost 0 bases to trimming and J lost 1 base; unmatched junction nucleotides: 6. DNA of the CDR3: TGCAGTGCTAGAGATCTGACTAGCGGATGGAACACCGGGGAGCTGTTTTTT. It translates to CSARDLTSGWNTGELFF.

This clonotype was observed a few times. Because the CDR3's place on the DNA is in doubt, the DNA is left out and the CDR3 is given as listed by TCRdb. The chain couples TRBV28 to TRBJ2-2; the D call in the table, TRBD1, was not verified against the DNA. CDR1 and CDR2 from the germline V gene are MDHEN and SYDVKM. Both ends counted, the CDR3 spans 14 residues. The CDR3 is CASKTAYTGELFFF.

This clonotype is classed as medium-sized (0.01 to 0.1%). The V gene is TRBV5-1, the J gene TRBJ1-2, with D possibly TRBD1 on 6 matching bases. Trimming stripped 2 bases from V and 7 bases from J, with 21 bases between. The length of the CDR3 is 16 residues. Germline V CDR1 and CDR2: SGHRS, YFSETQ. The CDR3 DNA reads as TGCGCCAGCAGCTTATCCGCCTTGACAGGTCCGTTTGGCTACACCTTC. Translating gives CASSLSALTGPFGYTF.

The sample holds many counts of this clonotype. The rearrangement uses TRBV20-1 and TRBJ1-2, with TRBD1 as a possible D gene (5 bases). In germline, CDR1 is DFQATT, CDR2 SNEGSKA (reference sequence). Trimming stripped 3 bases from V and 4 bases from J, with 15 bases between. This CDR3 region has 14 residues. The CDR3 DNA reads TGCAGTGCTAGGGGGGAACCGAATTCCTATGGCTACACCTTC. Protein product: CSARGEPNSYGYTF.

This clonotype was counted at least ten times. This sequence joins TRBV4-1 and TRBJ1-3; D is uncertain. V was trimmed by 2 bases and J by 0 bases, leaving 11 bases between them. Germline V CDR1 and CDR2: MGHRA, YSYEKL. This CDR3 is built from 16 residues. In DNA form, the CDR3 reads TGCGCCAGCAGCCAAAACAGCGTCGCCTCTGGAAACACCATATATTTT. Residues: CASSQNSVASGNTIYF.

The V call is TRBV20-1, the J call TRBJ2-1, with D possibly called TRBD1 or TRBD2 (5 bases each). Trimming left V 3 bases short and J 3 bases short, with 9 bases between. The CDR3 extends over 13 amino acids. Germline CDR1 and CDR2: DFQATT and SNEGSKA (reference sequence). The CDR3 nucleotides are TGCAGTGCTAGCGGGACCCGCTACAATGAGCAGTTCTTC. Translation gives CSASGTRYNEQFF.

On this clonotype: It differs at one base from a far larger clone, so likely a read error. V gene TRBV11-2 combines with J gene TRBJ2-2, with 10 positions matching TRBD2. CDR1 and CDR2 (germline): SGHAT, FQNNGV. This CDR3 is built from 17 residues. As DNA, the CDR3 is TGTGCCAGCAGCCCAAGAGCGGGGGGGATAAACACCGGGGAGCCGTTTTTT. As protein: CASSPRAGGINTGEPFF.

This clonotype was seen at least ten times. The chain has TRBV12-3 or TRBV12-4 and TRBJ2-7; D perhaps matches TRBD1 (5 bases). The CDR3 runs 13 residues. V was clipped by 5 bases and J by 5 bases, with 13 bases between them. The CDR3 coding sequence is TGTGCCAGCAGTCCCTCCAGGGCTCACGAGCAGTACTTC. Translation gives CASSPSRAHEQYF.

The sample holds many counts of this clonotype. V gene TRBV7-9 combines with J gene TRBJ2-6; D unresolved. The CDR3 is 11 amino acids. Per the germline V gene, CDR1 is SEHNR and CDR2 is FQNEAQ (reference sequence). Deletions cut 5 bases from V and 11 bases from J, with 7 bases between. DNA of the CDR3: TGTGCCAGCAGCACCCACTACGTCCTGACTTTC. Amino acid sequence: CASSTHYVLTF. Combining the CDR3 with reference TRBV7-9 and TRBJ2-6 gives the whole variable domain DTGVSQNPRHKITKRGQNVTFRCDPISEHNRLYWYRQTLGQGPEFLTYFQNEAQLEKSRLLSDRFSAERPKGSFSTLEIQRTEQGDSAMYLCASSTHYVLTFGAGSRLTVL.

This clonotype has a count of ten or more. DNA of the CDR3: TGTGCCAGCAGCTCCCAGGAGAACACTGAAGCTTTCTTT. Protein sequence: CASSSQENTEAFF. This chain connects TRBV7-3 to TRBJ1-1; no reliable D call. V shed 4 bases and J shed 1 base, with 7 bases lying between them. CDR1 and CDR2 from the germline V gene are SGHTA and FQGTGA. The CDR3 has 13 amino acids.

The chain joins TRBV7-8 to TRBJ2-3; TRBD1 agrees at 8 bases. Germline loops: CDR1 SGHVS, CDR2 FQNEAQ. There are 14 residues in the CDR3. V shed 5 bases and J 6 bases; nucleotides not matched to a gene: 7. CDR3: CASSARTGSDTQYF. The CDR3 DNA sequence: TGTGCCAGCAGCGCCCGGACAGGGTCGGATACGCAGTATTTT.

V gene TRBV18 combines with J gene TRBJ2-7, with 9 bases aligning to TRBD1. The CDR3 runs to 14 residues. Losses at the gene ends were 5 bases for V and 2 bases for J; bases not matched to a gene: 4. In germline, CDR1 is KGHSH, CDR2 LQKENI. This CDR3 is CASSGQGTPYEQYF. DNA for the CDR3: TGTGCCAGCTCAGGACAGGGGACCCCCTACGAGCAGTACTTC.

This clonotype has only one observation. A read error is the likely source, as a far larger clone sits one nucleotide away. It is likely a read error, because the conserved phenylalanine at the end of the CDR3 is missing. The chain has TRBV4-2 and TRBJ2-7; the match to TRBD1 covers 8 bases. The CDR3 spans 13 residues. Germline V lookup: CDR1 LGHNA, CDR2 YNFKEQ. V shed 4 bases, J shed 7 bases, and the junction held 6 bases outside the gene matches. The CDR3: CASSPTGAREQYS. In DNA form, the CDR3 reads TGTGCCAGCAGCCCGACAGGGGCGAGGGAGCAGTACTCC.

This clonotype was counted at least ten times. The chain has TRBV11-3 and TRBJ2-2; TRBD2 might be the D (6 bases). The germline CDR1 and CDR2 sequences are SGHNT and YENEEA. Trimming cost V 5 bases and J 0 bases, with 10 bases left between them. The CDR3 totals 15 residues. CDR3 residues: CASSLGLPNTGELFF. CDR3 coding DNA: TGTGCCAGCAGCCTGGGACTGCCGAACACCGGGGAGCTGTTTTTT.

This clonotype is judged medium-sized. The chain uses TRBV12-3 or TRBV12-4 and TRBJ2-3; TRBD2 agrees at 10 bases. Trimming removed 5 bases from V and 1 base from J; junction bases left unmatched: 18. The CDR3 runs 20 residues. CDR3 region: CASSERLASGSTRGTDTQYF. The CDR3 coding sequence is TGTGCCAGCAGTGAAAGATTGGCTAGCGGGAGCACCCGGGGCACAGATACGCAGTATTTT.

The chain couples TRBV18 to TRBJ1-1; the D is unclear. The V end was cut by 6 bases, the J end by 2 bases, with 19 bases between. Germline CDR1 is KGHSH and CDR2 is LQKENI. The CDR3 loop spans 16 amino acids. CDR3 protein: CASSGVPAAKNTEAFF. CDR3 in DNA: TGTGCCAGCTCCGGAGTACCGGCAGCCAAAAACACTGAAGCTTTCTTT.